This T cell receptor beta chain derives from a study of shared clonotypes between healthy human individuals. Findings and limits, study-wide: Larger estimated richness was generally seen in naive subsets than in memory subsets.

Assay used: immunoSEQ multiplex PCR; TCRdb lists only in-frame clones, some missing. The repertoire includes around 690,000 clones, 90% of them detected once, and about 34% sits in the top ten. Remarks on this clone: Its antigen is not known.

The V gene's germline CDR1 is SGDLS and CDR2 YYNGEE. The trim removed 8 bases at V and 1 base at J, leaving 6 bases unmatched. The CDR3 runs to 14 residues. The rearrangement links TRBV9 to TRBJ2-7; 10 nucleotides agree with TRBD2. This sequence originates from a man between 18 and 35 years old in good health. Some clones in this sample may be carry-over from other donors' samples. Material: memory CD8+ T cells from PBMCs. Described subset: CD45RO+ cells pooled with CCR7-negative TemRA cells. The CDR3 here is CASSTSGESYEQYF. For the CDR3, the DNA is TGTGCCAGTTCAACTAGCGGGGAATCCTACGAGCAGTACTTC.